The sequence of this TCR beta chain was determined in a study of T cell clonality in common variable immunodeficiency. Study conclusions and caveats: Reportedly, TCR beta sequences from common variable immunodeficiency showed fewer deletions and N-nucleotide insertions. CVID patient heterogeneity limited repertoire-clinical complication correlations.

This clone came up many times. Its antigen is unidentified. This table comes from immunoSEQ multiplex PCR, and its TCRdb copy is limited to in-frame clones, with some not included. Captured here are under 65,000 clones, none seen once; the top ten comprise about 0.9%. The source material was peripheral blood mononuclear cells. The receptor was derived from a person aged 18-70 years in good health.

CDR3 sequence reads: CASREGPSGRNRNEQFF. The CDR3 DNA, read in part, is TGCGCCAGCAGGGAAGGCCCCAGCGGGAGGAACCGCAATGAG. The V gene is TRBV5-1, the J gene TRBJ2-1, with 9 bases that match TRBD2. Read sequence stops 3 residues before the CDR3 end, and the germline J gene provides the missing end. The trim removed 5 bases at V and 6 bases at J, leaving 15 bases unmatched. Germline assignment: CDR1 SGHRS and CDR2 YFSETQ. The CDR3 consists of 17 residues.